This T cell receptor (beta chain) was recovered during a study of T cell repertoires in cytomegalovirus infection. Study details: Both CMV infection and a matching HLA type were indicated by public TCR beta signatures.

The study, taken as a whole, reports: CMV-specific TCR beta clonotypes restricted by HLA-C dominated the ex vivo response. Using cumulative public TCR beta family frequency, the authors identified those who carried CMV together with the relevant HLA.

TCRdb used MiXCR to reprocess the reads, holding one entry per CDR3 protein. This table holds fewer than 200,000 distinct CDR3 sequences, 14% found once. From germline, CDR1 is SNHLY and CDR2 FYNNEI. This CDR3 has 13 amino acids. Trimming removed 7 bases at V and 0 bases at J, with 10 bases between. Details on this clonotype: The antigen remains unidentified.

The genes are TRBV2 and TRBJ2-7; a possible D gene is TRBD1 (6 bases). What was sequenced was PBMCs. The origin of this receptor is a human donor in good health (CMV status not recorded). Some clones in this sample may be carry-over from other donors' samples. This CDR3 reads CASTGQYSYEQYF. As DNA, the CDR3 is TGTGCCAGCACCGGACAGTACTCCTACGAGCAGTACTTC.